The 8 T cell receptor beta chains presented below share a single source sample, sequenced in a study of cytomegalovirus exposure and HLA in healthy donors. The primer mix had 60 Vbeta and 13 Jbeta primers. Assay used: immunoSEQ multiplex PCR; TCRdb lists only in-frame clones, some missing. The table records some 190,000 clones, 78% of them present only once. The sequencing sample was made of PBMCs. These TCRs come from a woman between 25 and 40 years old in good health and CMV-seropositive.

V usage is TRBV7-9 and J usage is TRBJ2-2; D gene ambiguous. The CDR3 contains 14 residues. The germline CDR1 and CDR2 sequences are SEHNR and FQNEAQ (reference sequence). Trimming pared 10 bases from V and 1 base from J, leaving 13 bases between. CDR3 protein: CATTSSENTGELFF. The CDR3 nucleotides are TGTGCCACCACCTCGAGCGAGAACACCGGGGAGCTGTTTTTT.

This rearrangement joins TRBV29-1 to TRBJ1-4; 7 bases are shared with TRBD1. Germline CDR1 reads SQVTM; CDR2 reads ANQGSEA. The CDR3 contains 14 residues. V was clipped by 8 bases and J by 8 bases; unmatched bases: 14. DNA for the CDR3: TGCAGCCCAGAATCGACAGGGAGCGGGGAAAAACTGTTTTTT. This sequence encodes CSPESTGSGEKLFF.

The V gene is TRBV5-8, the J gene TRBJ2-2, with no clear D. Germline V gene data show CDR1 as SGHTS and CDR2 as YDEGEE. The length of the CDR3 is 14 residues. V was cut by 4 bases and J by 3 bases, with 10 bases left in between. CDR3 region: CASSPPLDTGELFF. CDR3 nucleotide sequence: TGTGCCAGCAGCCCACCACTGGACACCGGGGAGCTGTTTTTT.

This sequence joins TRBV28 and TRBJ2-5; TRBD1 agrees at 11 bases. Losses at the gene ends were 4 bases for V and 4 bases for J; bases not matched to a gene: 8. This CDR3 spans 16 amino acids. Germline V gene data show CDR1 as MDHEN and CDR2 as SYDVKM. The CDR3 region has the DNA TGTGCCAGCAGTTCCGGACAGGGGGCTTGGCGAGAGACCCAGTACTTC. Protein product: CASSSGQGAWRETQYF.

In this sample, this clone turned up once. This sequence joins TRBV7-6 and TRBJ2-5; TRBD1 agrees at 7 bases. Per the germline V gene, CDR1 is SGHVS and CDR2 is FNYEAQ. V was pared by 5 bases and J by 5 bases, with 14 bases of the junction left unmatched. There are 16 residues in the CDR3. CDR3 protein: CASSLPTGTVDETQYF. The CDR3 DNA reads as TGTGCCAGCAGCCTCCCGACAGGGACCGTGGACGAGACCCAGTACTTC. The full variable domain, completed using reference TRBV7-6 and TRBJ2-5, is GAGVSQSPRYKVTKRGQDVALRCDPISGHVSLYWYRQALGQGPEFLTYFNYEAQQDKSGLPNDRFSAERPEGSISTLTIQRTEQRDSAMYRCASSLPTGTVDETQYFGPGTRLLVL.

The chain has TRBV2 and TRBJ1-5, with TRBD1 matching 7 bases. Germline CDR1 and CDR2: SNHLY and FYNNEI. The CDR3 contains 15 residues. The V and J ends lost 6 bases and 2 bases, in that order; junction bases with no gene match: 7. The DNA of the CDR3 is TGTGCCAGCAGGAGACAGGGAGGAGGCAATCAGCCCCAGCATTTT. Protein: CASRRQGGGNQPQHF.

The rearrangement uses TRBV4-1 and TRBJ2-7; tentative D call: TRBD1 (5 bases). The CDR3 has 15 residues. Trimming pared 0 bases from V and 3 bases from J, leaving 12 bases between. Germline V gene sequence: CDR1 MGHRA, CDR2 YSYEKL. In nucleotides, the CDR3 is TGCGCCAGCAGCCAAGATACTACAGGTATCTACGAGCAGTACTTC. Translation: CASSQDTTGIYEQYF.

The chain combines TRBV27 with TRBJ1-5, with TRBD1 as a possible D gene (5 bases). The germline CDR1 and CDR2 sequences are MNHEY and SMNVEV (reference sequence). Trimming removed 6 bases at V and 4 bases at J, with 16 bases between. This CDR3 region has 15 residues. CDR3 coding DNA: TGTGCCAGCAGGGCAGGGAATGGTGAGAATCAGCCCCAGCATTTT. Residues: CASRAGNGENQPQHF.